A selection of T cell receptor beta chains follows, all from one sample in a study of T cells in Graves' hyperthyroidism and ophthalmopathy. TCRdb re-called the multiplex PCR reads through MiXCR, storing one row per CDR3 protein. The table lists over 90,000 distinct CDR3 sequences, less than 55% of them singletons. Sequencing was carried out using blood. The receptors stem from a man aged 35 to 55 with Graves' hyperthyroidism. Both conserved end residues are part of each CDR3. The D gene is left open where the match is weak. A clone size is listed for some rows: how often the clone was seen (once, few, many), or a class if it is expanded.

.	.	TRBV7-9	TRBJ2-3	CASSLDLGTGTQYF	TGTGCCAGCAGCCTGGACCTAGGCACAGGTACGCAGTATTTT
many	.	TRBV29-1	TRBJ2-1	CSVETGGRNEQFF	TGCAGCGTTGAAACTGGGGGCAGGAATGAGCAGTTCTTC
.	TRBD2	TRBV25-1	TRBJ2-7	CASSGAGDASYEQYF	TGTGCCAGCAGTGGGGCGGGGGACGCCTCCTACGAGCAGTACTTC
.	TRBD2	TRBV29-1	TRBJ2-1	CSVDGTSGTANEQFF	TGCAGCGTTGACGGGACTAGCGGGACGGCCAATGAGCAGTTCTTC
.	.	TRBV11-2	TRBJ1-1	CASSLVRAAEAFF	TGTGCCAGCAGCTTAGTCAGGGCGGCTGAAGCTTTCTTT
many	TRBD1	TRBV5-8	TRBJ1-2	CASSHSRDRVRGYTF	TGTGCCAGCAGCCATTCCCGGGACAGGGTTAGGGGCTACACCTTC
many	TRBD1	TRBV20-1	TRBJ2-7	CSARVGARDRVGEQYF	TGCAGTGCTAGAGTAGGGGCCCGGGACAGGGTAGGGGAGCAGTACTTC
many	.	TRBV7-2	TRBJ1-3	CASSFGQSPGNTIYF	TGTGCCAGCAGCTTTGGACAGTCGCCTGGAAACACCATATATTTT
.	.	TRBV6-5	TRBJ1-1	CASSPDTWETEAFF	TGTGCCAGCAGCCCGGACACGTGGGAAACTGAAGCTTTCTTT
many	.	TRBV7-2	TRBJ2-3	CAGPQEDGGLDTQYF	TGTGCCGGTCCCCAAGAGGACGGGGGGCTGGATACGCAGTATTTT
many	.	TRBV4-1	TRBJ1-6	CASSQGSSYNSPLHF	TGCGCCAGCAGCCAAGGGAGCTCCTATAATTCACCCCTCCACTTT
many	.	TRBV12-3/TRBV12-4	TRBJ2-1	CASRSLEGEGLTFF	TGTGCCAGCAGATCCCTTGAGGGTGAGGGGTTGACGTTCTTC
.	.	TRBV28	TRBJ2-3	CASSSGRRGDTQYF	TGTGCCAGCAGTTCGGGAAGACGGGGAGATACGCAGTATTTT
.	.	TRBV7-2	TRBJ2-1	CAWSVQSSYNEQFF	TGTGCCTGGAGTGTACAAAGCTCCTACAATGAGCAGTTCTTC
.	TRBD1	TRBV7-9	TRBJ1-2	CASSPSPTGGTYGYTF	TGTGCCAGCAGCCCAAGCCCAACAGGGGGAACCTATGGCTACACCTTC
.	.	TRBV5-1	TRBJ1-1	CASSLGETEAIF	TGCGCCAGCAGCTTAGGGGAAACTGAGGCTATCTTT
many	TRBD2	TRBV19	TRBJ2-3	CASSPGLAGTDTQYF	TGTGCCAGTAGCCCGGGACTAGCGGGGACAGATACGCAGTATTTT
few	TRBD1	TRBV12-3/TRBV12-4	TRBJ2-2	CASSPTGGTGELFF	TGTGCCAGCAGTCCGACAGGGGGCACCGGGGAGCTGTTTTTT
many	TRBD2	TRBV5-1	TRBJ2-5	CASSPGLAGGPRGETQYF	TGCGCCAGCAGCCCGGGACTAGCGGGGGGGCCTCGAGGAGAGACCCAGTACTTC
many	.	TRBV9	TRBJ2-1	CASSATGIGHNEQFF	TGTGCCAGCAGCGCAACAGGTATCGGGCACAATGAGCAGTTCTTC
.	.	TRBV7-9	TRBJ1-1	CASSQEGLAAEAFF	TGTGCCAGCAGCCAAGAGGGACTAGCGGCTGAAGCTTTCTTT
many	.	TRBV15	TRBJ2-1	CATSRDRDLYNEQFF	TGTGCCACCAGCAGAGACAGGGATCTCTACAATGAGCAGTTCTTC
many	.	TRBV11-2	TRBJ2-6	CASSLVLFRTGANVLTF	TGTGCCAGCAGCTTAGTTCTCTTCAGGACTGGGGCCAACGTCCTGACTTTC